The next 5 T cell receptor beta chains were all read from a single sample in a study of vaccination and CD4 T cells after COVID-19. The antigens of these receptors remain unknown. Treatment in this sample: roughly ten-day PBMC culture with coronavirus spike peptide pools or control peptides (ViraFEST assay). CD4+ T cells of the unexposed donor were collected before the COVID-19 pandemic (2011-2018). CD4+ T cells that had been cultured provided DNA sequenced with the Oncomine TCR Beta short-read assay. TCRdb re-analysed the PCR reads in MiXCR, keeping a single row per CDR3 protein. The repertoire includes over a thousand distinct CDR3 sequences, roughly 12% of them detected once, and 8% to 9.5% sits in the top ten. The sequenced sample consisted of CD4+ T cells from blood, cultured in vitro. Receptors were obtained from a human donor in good health.

The V gene is TRBV18, the J gene TRBJ1-2; 8 nucleotides match TRBD1. CDR3 length: 13 amino acids. In germline, CDR1 is KGHSH, CDR2 LQKENI. Trimming cost V 2 bases and J 8 bases; bases outside gene matches: 4. CDR3 bases: TGTGCCAGCTCACCAGGACAGGGTGGCGGCTACACCTTC. Encoded protein: CASSPGQGGGYTF.

This clonotype appeared a few times. The chain has TRBV3-1 and TRBJ1-2; D is possibly TRBD1 (6 bases). Germline-derived CDR1 and CDR2 are LGHDT and YNNKEL (reference sequence). The ends were cut back, 2 bases at V and 0 bases at J, with 10 bases in the middle. The CDR3 covers 15 residues. The CDR3: CASSQYYRANYGYTF. The CDR3 DNA sequence: TGTGCCAGCAGCCAATATTACAGGGCTAACTATGGCTACACCTTC.

In DNA, the CDR3 is TGTGCCAGCAGCTTGGCGGGTTCCAATAACTATGGCTACACCTTC. This gives the protein CASSLAGSNNYGYTF. The J gene is TRBJ1-2, the V gene TRBV5-4; D is uncertain. This CDR3 contains 15 residues. V was cut by 0 bases and J by 1 base, with 10 bases left in between. In germline, CDR1 is SGHNT, CDR2 YYREEE (reference sequence).

This clonotype is termed large (0.1 to 1%). The V and J genes are TRBV7-2 and TRBJ1-3; D gene uncertain. The CDR3 sequence is 14 residues long. Germline assignment: CDR1 SGHTA and CDR2 FQGNSA. V lost 4 bases to trimming and J lost 0 bases, with 7 bases between them. In nucleotides, the CDR3 is TGTGCCAGCAGCTACGGAAGCTCTGGAAACACCATATATTTT. Translating gives CASSYGSSGNTIYF.

Turning to this clonotype: This may arise from a read error, as a much more abundant clone is one base away. The genes are TRBV7-2 and TRBJ2-3; 7 nucleotides match TRBD1. The CDR3 totals 13 residues. The V gene's germline CDR1 is SGHTA and CDR2 FQGNSA. CDR3 DNA: TGTGCCAGCAGCCCGGGGTGGACAGGAACGCGGTATTTT. Translation: CASSPGWTGTRYF.